Listed below are T cell receptor beta chains from one sample, sequenced in a study of blood T cell repertoires in COVID-19. The table came from immunoSEQ multiplex PCR; TCRdb's copy has only in-frame clones and leaves some out. Here the sample spans a few hundred thousand clones, 88% being singletons. The sequenced sample was peripheral blood. Receptor source: a man in his fifties or sixties who had recovered from COVID-19. Both conserved end residues are part of each CDR3. D genes are given only for firm matches.

>TRBJ2-7|TRBD2|TRBV11-2
TGTGCCAGCAGAAATACCGGGACTAGTCCCTACGAGCAGTACTTC
CASRNTGTSPYEQYF
>TRBJ2-1|TRBD2|TRBV19
TGTGCCAGTAGTCGGCTAGCGGGGGGGCCTACGGATGAGCAGTTCTTC
CASSRLAGGPTDEQFF
>TRBJ1-4|-|TRBV18
TGTGCCAGCTCACCTGCAGGGGTAGGGACTAATGAAAAACTGTTTTTT
CASSPAGVGTNEKLFF
>TRBJ2-1|TRBD2|TRBV15
TGTGCCACCAGTTTGGGACTAGCAACCTACAATGAGCAGTTCTTC
CATSLGLATYNEQFF
>TRBJ2-5|-|TRBV9
TGTGCCAGCAGCGCCCGTTCGGGGTACCAAGAGACCCAGTACTTC
CASSARSGYQETQYF
>TRBJ1-2|-|TRBV6-5
TGTGCCAGCAGAGCCCGGGGGAGTGCTGGTGGCTACACCTTC
CASRARGSAGGYTF
>TRBJ2-5|-|TRBV7-3
TGTGCCAGCAGCTCGGACAGGGAGGGGACCCAGTACTTC
CASSSDREGTQYF
>TRBJ1-4|-|TRBV12-3/TRBV12-4
TGTGCCAGCAGCCGACACAGTAATGAAAAACTGTTTTTT
CASSRHSNEKLFF
>TRBJ2-1|-|TRBV7-6
TGTGCCAGCAGCTTACTCCCAGGACGGGGCAATGAGCAGTTCTTC
CASSLLPGRGNEQFF
>TRBJ2-2|-|TRBV21-1
TGTGCTGTCCACGGGGAGCTGTTTTTT
CAVHGELFF
>TRBJ2-7|-|TRBV29-1
TGCAGCGTGTACTTTTCCTACGAGCAGTACTTC
CSVYFSYEQYF